This TCR beta chain was documented in a study of blood T cell repertoires in COVID-19. Study-wide background: The United States, Italy and Spain were the sources of the acute and convalescent COVID-19 samples.

Original data processing: Reference gene primers were amplified, and this amplification served to estimate nucleated cell counts. TCRdb's copy holds only in-frame clones and misses some; the assay was immunoSEQ multiplex PCR. The D gene and trimming were derived from the DNA, and the V and J assignments and clone size from that table. The data show 270,000 or so clones, approximately 86% seen once. The CDR3 length is 14 residues. Trimming removed 6 bases at V and 4 bases at J, with 15 bases between. Germline CDR1 is LNHDA and CDR2 is SQIVND (reference sequence). Individuals aged about 18 to 89 years were recruited from roughly 23 US areas. Assignments of participants to cohorts depended upon their own reported clinical history.

Sequenced material: PBMCs or T cells enriched from blood (not recorded which). The chain links TRBV19 to TRBJ1-1; possibly TRBD1 for D (6 bases). The receptor was derived from a woman aged 18 to 35 who had recovered from COVID-19. This CDR3 is CASSLRGTATEAFF. Written as DNA, the CDR3 is TGTGCCAGTAGCCTCAGGGGTACGGCCACTGAAGCTTTCTTT.